This T cell receptor (beta chain) appears in the sequencing data of a study of blood T cell repertoires in COVID-19. Study overall: Whether acute or convalescent, the COVID-19 samples came from the United States, Italy and Spain.

Data came from immunoSEQ multiplex PCR; TCRdb stores just in-frame clones and leaves some out. This table holds around 190,000 clones, roughly 89% found once. This clonotype originated in a woman under 40 who had been exposed to COVID-19. What was sequenced was PBMCs or T cells enriched from blood (not recorded which).

CDR3 sequence: CASSTGTPPEAFF. The CDR3 DNA reads TGTGCCAGCAGCACCGGGACTCCTCCTGAAGCTTTCTTT. The V and J genes are TRBV5-4 and TRBJ1-1; tentatively, D is TRBD1 (5 bases). From germline, CDR1 is SGHNT and CDR2 YYREEE (reference sequence). CDR3 length: 13 residues. V shed 4 bases and J shed 6 bases, with 13 bases lying between them.